The 27 T cell receptor beta chains below all came from one sample that was sequenced in a study of T cells in Graves' hyperthyroidism and ophthalmopathy. The CDR3 regions of TCR beta were amplified from RNA transcripts. The HTBI primer set drove a first-round RT-PCR of the TCR CDR3. TCRdb reprocessed the multiplex PCR reads with MiXCR, giving one entry per CDR3 protein. The sample lists about 550,000 distinct CDR3 sequences, less than 25% occurring once. Sample: blood. These receptors were obtained from a man younger than 35 with Graves' hyperthyroidism.

This chain connects TRBV11-2 to TRBJ2-7; TRBD1 matches 7 bases. Looked up from germline, CDR1 is SGHAT and CDR2 is FQNNGV. The V segment lost 1 base and the J segment 0 bases; nucleotides outside the gene matches: 6. CDR3 length: 16 amino acids. The DNA for the CDR3 is TGTGCCAGCAGCTTAGGCCCGGGACAGAGCTCCTACGAGCAGTACTTC. The encoded protein is CASSLGPGQSSYEQYF.

This chain uses TRBV10-3 with TRBJ1-1; D is undetermined. The CDR3 contains 14 residues. V was shortened by 5 bases and J by 3 bases, with 13 bases between the two germline ends. Germline values: CDR1 ENHRY, CDR2 SYGVKD. The DNA for the CDR3 is TGTGCCATCAGTCGGAGGGATAGGTACACTGAAGCTTTCTTT. Its protein is CAISRRDRYTEAFF.

This clonotype showed up many times. The chain recombines TRBV11-2 with TRBJ1-5; D call uncertain. There are 16 residues in the CDR3. Germline V gene data show CDR1 as SGHAT and CDR2 as FQNNGV. With 7 bases removed from V and 2 bases from J, the gap between germline ends came to 18 bases. CDR3 amino acids: CASNEEGRQGNQPQHF. In DNA form, the CDR3 reads TGTGCCAGCAACGAAGAAGGGCGGCAGGGCAATCAGCCCCAGCATTTT.

The table lists this clonotype with many counts. The rearrangement links TRBV11-2 to TRBJ2-5; TRBD2 aligns across 13 bases. This CDR3 has 15 residues. Germline V CDR1 and CDR2: SGHAT, FQNNGV. The ends lost 4 bases at V and 5 bases at J; junction bases unmatched: 4. This CDR3 reads CASSYGTSGVETQYF. The CDR3 DNA is TGTGCCAGCAGCTATGGGACTAGCGGGGTGGAGACCCAGTACTTC.

The table lists this clonotype with many counts. This chain uses TRBV11-1 with TRBJ2-7, with D maybe TRBD1 (8 bases). Trimming took off 1 base at V and 2 bases at J, with 15 bases between the two ends. Looked up from germline, CDR1 is SGHAT and CDR2 is FQDESV (reference sequence). The CDR3 contains 16 residues. Here the CDR3 reads CASSLVGGTGTYEQYF. In nucleotides, the CDR3 is TGTGCCAGCAGCTTAGTGGGAGGGACAGGAACCTACGAGCAGTACTTC.

At least ten counts were recorded for this clonotype. The chain links TRBV27 to TRBJ1-1; D gene ambiguous. From germline, CDR1 is MNHEY and CDR2 SMNVEV (reference sequence). This CDR3 is built from 14 residues. Trimming left V 3 bases short and J 1 base short, with 9 bases between. CDR3 protein: CASSFPVSNTEAFF. DNA of the CDR3: TGTGCCAGCAGTTTCCCTGTTTCGAACACTGAAGCTTTCTTT.

This clonotype was seen a single time. A clone one base away is much larger, so this may be a read error. The CDR3 DNA is TGTGCCAGCAGTGCACAGTTAACGCATGGCCACACCTTC. Its translation is CASSAQLTHGHTF. The chain joins TRBV12-3 or TRBV12-4 to TRBJ1-2; D is ambiguous. The CDR3 has 13 residues.

This chain joins TRBV19 and TRBJ2-4; D may be TRBD2 (6 bases). CDR1 and CDR2 from the germline V gene are LNHDA and SQIVND (reference sequence). V lost 6 bases to trimming and J lost 6 bases, with 12 bases between them. This CDR3 comprises 13 residues. CDR3 in DNA: TGTGCCAGTAGCGCCTTGGGACTAAACATTCAGTACTTC. It encodes CASSALGLNIQYF.

This clonotype was recorded at least ten times. Here the CDR3 reads CSVVTGDYGYTF. In DNA, the CDR3 is TGCAGCGTTGTGACAGGGGACTATGGCTACACCTTC. The chain carries TRBV29-1 and TRBJ1-2; 8 positions match TRBD1. V was pared by 4 bases and J by 3 bases, with 1 base of the junction left unmatched. The germline CDR1 and CDR2 sequences are SQVTM and ANQGSEA. This CDR3 is 12 amino acids long. The variable domain in full, completed from reference TRBV29-1 and TRBJ1-2, reads SAVISQKPSRDICQRGTSLTIQCQVDSQVTMMFWYRQQPGQSLTLIATANQGSEATYESGFVIDKFPISRPNLTFSTLTVSNMSPEDSSIYLCSVVTGDYGYTFGSGTRLTVV.

The gene calls are TRBV27 and TRBJ1-4; D gene unclear. Germline V gives CDR1 MNHEY, CDR2 SMNVEV (reference sequence). The CDR3 is made up of 13 amino acids. V was pared by 7 bases and J by 8 bases, with 14 bases between. CDR3 nucleotide sequence: TGTGCCAGCACCACGGAAGGGCGGGAAAAACTGTTTTTT. This translates into CASTTEGREKLFF.

V is TRBV6-1 and J is TRBJ2-2; no reliable D call. Trimming removed 6 bases from V and 5 bases from J, with 16 bases in between. This CDR3 is built from 15 residues. CDR1 MNHNS and CDR2 SASEGT come from the germline V gene. As DNA, the CDR3 is TGTGCCAGCAGAACCAGCCCTCTCACTACCGGGGAGCTGTTTTTT. Translated: CASRTSPLTTGELFF.

This clonotype occurred a few times. The J gene is TRBJ1-1, the V gene TRBV11-2; D may be TRBD1 (5 bases). V was clipped by 2 bases and J by 5 bases, with 9 bases between them. Per germline, CDR1 SGHAT and CDR2 FQNNGV. This CDR3 spans 13 amino acids. CDR3 DNA: TGTGCCAGCAGCTTATCCAGGGAAACTGAAGCTTTCTTT. Protein: CASSLSRETEAFF.

As concerns this clonotype: The CDR3 does not close with the conserved phenylalanine or tryptophan, likely indicating a read error. The chain is built from TRBV2 and TRBJ1-2, with a possible D match to TRBD1 (5 bases). Between the trimmed V and J ends, which lost 7 bases and 0 bases, there was a span of 12 bases. Germline CDR1 SNHLY, CDR2 FYNNEI. This CDR3 has 14 residues. The CDR3 DNA reads TGTGCCAGCAACCCGGACACATCTAACTATGGCTACACCTAC. Protein product: CASNPDTSNYGYTY.

The chain combines TRBV6-2 or TRBV6-3 with TRBJ1-5, with 9 bases matching TRBD1. The CDR3 totals 15 residues. Trimming cost V 4 bases and J 7 bases; bases outside gene matches: 8. Germline CDR1 and CDR2: MNHEY and SVGEGT. The CDR3 protein is CASSSLGQGRQPQHF. DNA for the CDR3: TGTGCCAGCAGTTCTCTGGGACAGGGACGGCAGCCCCAGCATTTT.

This clonotype was counted many times. CDR3 DNA: TGTGCCAGCAGCCGGACAGGGCCCGCGGGAGAGCAGTACTTC. It yields the protein CASSRTGPAGEQYF. The V call is TRBV12-3 or TRBV12-4, the J call TRBJ2-7; the match to TRBD1 covers 8 bases. The trim removed 6 bases at V and 7 bases at J, leaving 11 bases unmatched. The CDR3 extends over 14 amino acids.

This clonotype was counted only a few times. A read error may explain this, as a much larger clone is one base away. The chain carries TRBV13 and TRBJ2-7, with D unclear. The J call is doubtful: the DNA matches TRBJ2-1 better. The CDR3 contains 13 residues. The V gene's germline CDR1 is PRHDT and CDR2 FYEKMQ (reference sequence). DNA for the CDR3: TGTGCCAGCAGCTTAGATCCTTACTACGAGCAGTTCTTC. It yields the protein CASSLDPYYEQFF.

This clonotype has just a few counts. A much larger clone differs from this one at a single base, so this may be a read error. CDR3 region: CVSRPLGNTEAFF. For the CDR3, the DNA is TGTGTCAGCAGGCCGTTAGGTAACACTGAAGCTTTCTTT. This chain connects TRBV27 to TRBJ1-1; no definite D call. The CDR3 is 13 residues long. The germline V gene encodes CDR1 MNHEY and CDR2 SMNVEV (reference sequence).

This clonotype was detected many times. The chain has TRBV2 and TRBJ1-1, with D hard to call. The germline V and J ends were trimmed by 10 bases and 5 bases, with 14 bases remaining between them. Germline CDR1 and CDR2: SNHLY and FYNNEI. The CDR3 is made up of 12 amino acids. The CDR3 region is CATVNGPTEAFF. CDR3 nucleotides: TGTGCCACCGTGAATGGGCCAACTGAAGCTTTCTTT.

In its sample, this clonotype was seen a few times. The chain links TRBV27 to TRBJ2-7; D might be TRBD1 or TRBD2, each matching 5 bases. The ends were cut back, 6 bases at V and 5 bases at J, with 17 bases in the middle. The CDR3 spans 14 residues. Germline loops: CDR1 MNHEY, CDR2 SMNVEV (reference sequence). The CDR3 DNA is TGTGCCAGCAGACGGGACCTGGAAGGGGACGAGCAGTACTTC. Translation: CASRRDLEGDEQYF.

This clonotype has ten or more counts. The J gene is TRBJ2-6, the V gene TRBV29-1; D might be TRBD1 (5 bases). Germline V CDR1 and CDR2: SQVTM, ANQGSEA. Between the trimmed V and J ends, which lost 3 bases and 0 bases, there was a span of 18 bases. The CDR3 runs 18 residues. CDR3 coding DNA: TGCAGCGTTGAGACGTTGCAGGGCGACGGCTCTGGGGCCAACGTCCTGACTTTC. This translates into CSVETLQGDGSGANVLTF.

At least ten counts were recorded for this clonotype. The V and J genes are TRBV20-1 and TRBJ1-2; D remains ambiguous. V was trimmed by 3 bases and J by 8 bases, leaving 10 bases between them. CDR1 is DFQATT, CDR2 SNEGSKA, per germline (reference sequence). The CDR3 is 11 residues long. The CDR3 DNA reads TGCAGTGCTAGGGCGTACGAAGGCTACACCTTC. Amino acid sequence: CSARAYEGYTF.

The sample holds many counts of this clonotype. The chain joins TRBV30 to TRBJ1-2; no clear D. Germline V gives CDR1 GTSNPN, CDR2 SVGIG (reference sequence). This CDR3 has 13 residues. V shed 5 bases and J shed 5 bases, with 15 bases lying between them. CDR3 residues: CAWLPLRRYGYTF. The CDR3 nucleotides are TGTGCCTGGCTTCCGTTGCGGAGATATGGCTACACCTTC.

This clonotype was seen at least ten times. This chain uses TRBV12-5 with TRBJ2-2; no firm D call. The V gene's germline CDR1 is LGHNT and CDR2 FRNRAP. Between the trimmed V and J ends, which lost 7 bases and 3 bases, there was a span of 9 bases. The CDR3 contains 13 residues. CDR3 residues: CASAPPDTGELFF. CDR3 sequence (DNA): TGTGCTAGTGCCCCCCCCGACACCGGGGAGCTGTTTTTT.

This clonotype was observed many times. V is TRBV5-1 and J is TRBJ2-5; tentative D call: TRBD2 (6 bases). V lost 4 bases, J lost 0 bases, and 16 bases lay in between. Germline assignment: CDR1 SGHRS and CDR2 YFSETQ. This CDR3 has 16 amino acids. The DNA of the CDR3 is TGCGCCAGCAGCCTGCTAGGAGCGGGCAACCAAGAGACCCAGTACTTC. This gives the protein CASSLLGAGNQETQYF.

V is TRBV7-9 and J is TRBJ2-7; TRBD2 is a possible D gene (7 bases). Germline-derived CDR1 and CDR2 are SEHNR and FQNEAQ (reference sequence). The CDR3 covers 14 residues. Trimming cost V 4 bases and J 6 bases, with 16 bases left between them. CDR3 nucleotides: TGTGCCAGCAGCTCAGGCGGCGGGGGCCTCGAGCAGTACTTC. This sequence encodes CASSSGGGGLEQYF.

In its sample, this clonotype was seen a few times. The rearrangement links TRBV19 to TRBJ1-1; TRBD1 matches at 7 bases. This CDR3 is built from 17 residues. Losses at the gene ends were 2 bases for V and 1 base for J; bases not matched to a gene: 10. Germline values: CDR1 LNHDA, CDR2 SQIVND (reference sequence). This CDR3 is CASSIRHGQARNTEAFF. Written as DNA, the CDR3 is TGTGCCAGTAGTATAAGACATGGACAGGCCCGGAACACTGAAGCTTTCTTT.

This rearrangement joins TRBV6-2 or TRBV6-3 to TRBJ2-6, with 8 bases that match TRBD1. Looked up from germline, CDR1 is MNHEY and CDR2 is SVGEGT. The ends lost 7 bases at V and 2 bases at J; junction bases unmatched: 4. The CDR3 loop spans 15 amino acids. The CDR3 nucleotides read TGTGCCAGCATCCAGGACAGGGCTGGGGCCAACGTCCTGACTTTC. It is translated as CASIQDRAGANVLTF.